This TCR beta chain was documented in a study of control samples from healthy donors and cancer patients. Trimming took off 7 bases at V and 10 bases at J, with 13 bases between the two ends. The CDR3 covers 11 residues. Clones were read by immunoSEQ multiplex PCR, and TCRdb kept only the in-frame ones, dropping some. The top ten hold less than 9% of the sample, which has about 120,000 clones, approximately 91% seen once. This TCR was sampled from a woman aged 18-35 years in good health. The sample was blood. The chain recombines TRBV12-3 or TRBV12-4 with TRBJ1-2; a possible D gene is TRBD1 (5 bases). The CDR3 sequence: CASTLQAAYTF. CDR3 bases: TGTGCCAGCACCCTACAGGCAGCCTACACCTTC.